The sequence of this T cell receptor beta chain was determined in a study of Ad26.COV2.S vaccination and SARS-CoV-2 variants. Findings and limits, study-wide: After vaccination, substantial breadth of spike-specific CD8+ and CD4+ responses was reported.

This CDR3 region has 18 residues. Germline-derived CDR1 and CDR2 are SGHTA and FQGNSA. Germline trimming cut 2 bases from V and 2 bases from J; bases unmatched to any gene: 13. Notes on this clone: What it recognizes is unknown.

Treatment given: roughly 18 received Ad26.COV2.S at low or high dose, single or two shots; a few received placebo; per-sample allocation not given. Sampling was performed 63 days after the first vaccine or placebo injection. Profiling relied on immunoSEQ multiplex PCR, and the TCRdb table lists in-frame clones only, not all of them. This sample yields approximately 500,000 clones, of which around nine tenths are seen a single time; around 13% belongs to the top ten. The TCR comes from a person aged 18 to 65 who received the Ad26.COV2.S COVID-19 vaccine or a placebo. V gene TRBV7-2 combines with J gene TRBJ2-7; the match to TRBD2 covers 9 bases. The source material was peripheral blood, sampled in a trial of Ad26.COV2.S vaccine versus placebo. This chain's CDR3 is CASSLTAGGPTTPYEQYF. The CDR3 DNA sequence: TGTGCCAGCAGCTTAACAGCGGGAGGACCCACTACCCCCTACGAGCAGTACTTC. Filled out from reference TRBV7-2 and TRBJ2-7, the complete variable domain reads GAGVSQSPSNKVTEKGKDVELRCDPISGHTALYWYRQSLGQGLEFLIYFQGNSAPDKSGLPSDRFSAERTGGSVSTLTIQRTQQEDSAVYLCASSLTAGGPTTPYEQYFGPGTRLTVT.